These 32 T cell receptor beta chains were sequenced from one sample in a study of Ad26.COV2.S vaccination and SARS-CoV-2 variants. Generated by immunoSEQ multiplex PCR, the TCRdb table keeps only in-frame clones and is missing some. The sample includes some 45,000 clones, 75% to 85% of them seen just once. Material: peripheral blood, obtained after recovery from COVID-19. Every receptor here comes from a human donor who had recovered from COVID-19.

The chain combines TRBV9 with TRBJ1-2; D possibly corresponds to TRBD1 (5 bases). Germline CDR1 and CDR2: SGDLS and YYNGEE. V lost 3 bases and J lost 8, with 17 bases in between. The CDR3 consists of 14 residues. CDR3 DNA: TGTGCCAGCAGCGCCCACACCCAGGGTGGGGGCTACACCTTC. Translating gives CASSAHTQGGGYTF.

This chain joins TRBV10-2 and TRBJ2-3; 9 bases match TRBD2. V shed 3 bases, J shed 2 bases, and the junction held 3 bases outside the gene matches. The CDR3 length is 15 residues. Germline V gives CDR1 WSHSY, CDR2 SAAADI. The CDR3 loop reads CASSEERGATDTQYF. The CDR3 DNA reads as TGCGCCAGCAGTGAAGAGCGGGGGGCCACAGATACGCAGTATTTT.

This clone was observed a single time. V is TRBV10-3 and J is TRBJ1-6; 7 nucleotides line up with TRBD1. CDR1 and CDR2 (germline): ENHRY, SYGVKD. The ends lost 2 bases at V and 5 bases at J; junction bases unmatched: 9. The CDR3 loop spans 17 amino acids. DNA for the CDR3: TGTGCCATCAGTGAGGGTTCCCGGGACAGAGATAATTCACCCCTCCACTTT. It translates to CAISEGSRDRDNSPLHF.

This chain links TRBV24-1 with TRBJ1-2; possibly TRBD1 for D (5 bases). CDR1 KGHDR and CDR2 SFDVKD come from the germline V gene. With 6 bases removed from V and 8 bases from J, the gap between germline ends came to 21 bases. This CDR3 has 15 residues. CDR3 region: CATSTPTEPIGGYTF. The CDR3 coding sequence is TGTGCCACCAGTACACCGACAGAACCTATAGGCGGCTACACCTTC.

The gene calls are TRBV2 and TRBJ1-3; 9 bases fit TRBD1. CDR3 length: 15 amino acids. V gave up 4 bases and J gave up 4 bases; unmatched junction bases: 5. In germline, CDR1 is SNHLY, CDR2 FYNNEI. The CDR3 sequence: CASSGTGGVGNTIYF. The CDR3, as DNA: TGTGCCAGCAGTGGAACAGGGGGCGTCGGAAACACCATATATTTT.

The chain employs TRBV24-1 and TRBJ2-2; possibly TRBD1 for D (8 bases). Trimming removed 4 bases from V and 5 bases from J, with 16 bases in between. CDR3 length: 16 residues. CDR1 and CDR2 from the germline V gene are KGHDR and SFDVKD. In nucleotides, the CDR3 is TGTGCCACCAGTGACCTGGACAGGGAGGGGACCGGGGAGCTGTTTTTT. Its protein is CATSDLDREGTGELFF.

This clone was observed once. The V and J genes are TRBV6-6 and TRBJ2-3, with 9 bases identical to TRBD2. CDR3 length: 13 amino acids. Germline V gene lookup returns CDR1 MNHNY and CDR2 SVGAGI (reference sequence). With 7 bases clipped from V and 4 bases from J, the junction kept 3 bases outside the gene matches. The chain's CDR3 is CASMGGGADTQYF. CDR3 nucleotides: TGTGCCAGCATGGGCGGGGGGGCAGATACGCAGTATTTT.

The chain has TRBV27 and TRBJ1-1; the match to TRBD1 covers 8 bases. The CDR3 has 14 amino acids. Germline V CDR1 and CDR2: MNHEY, SMNVEV (reference sequence). V lost 5 bases and J lost 1; bases outside the gene matches: 3. The CDR3 DNA is TGTGCCAGCAGTCCAGGGGGCGGGAACACTGAAGCTTTCTTT. Translation: CASSPGGGNTEAFF.

The rearrangement joins TRBV7-9 to TRBJ1-2; 7 nucleotides line up with TRBD1. The CDR3 runs to 15 residues. Germline CDR1 and CDR2: SEHNR and FQNEAQ (reference sequence). V lost 4 bases to trimming and J lost 8 bases; unmatched junction nucleotides: 13. CDR3 DNA sequence: TGTGCCAGCAGCTCCATTCGACAGGGTCGTTGGGGCTACACCTTC. Translated, it gives CASSSIRQGRWGYTF.

The chain is built from TRBV13 and TRBJ2-3, with a weak D call TRBD2 (5 bases). V lost 5 bases to trimming and J lost 5 bases, with 14 bases between them. The CDR3 runs 14 residues. CDR1 PRHDT and CDR2 FYEKMQ come from the germline V gene (reference sequence). The CDR3 region is CASSTIGVGDTQYF. CDR3 bases: TGTGCCAGCAGCACCATCGGGGTTGGAGATACGCAGTATTTT.

V usage is TRBV2 and J usage is TRBJ2-5; D is perhaps TRBD1 or TRBD2 (6 bases each). Between the trimmed V and J ends, which lost 5 bases and 7 bases, there was a span of 11 bases. This CDR3 has 12 residues. Germline loops: CDR1 SNHLY, CDR2 FYNNEI. The DNA of the CDR3 is TGTGCCAGCAGTACCGGAGGGGGGACCCAGTACTTC. Translation gives CASSTGGGTQYF.

The chain couples TRBV7-8 to TRBJ2-1; perhaps TRBD2 as D (6 bases). V was cut by 5 bases and J by 11 bases, with 16 bases left in between. CDR3 length equals 13 residues. Germline CDR1 is SGHVS and CDR2 is FQNEAQ. The DNA of the CDR3 is TGTGCCAGCAGCCCCAGGACTACTCCGAAGCAGTTCTTC. It specifies CASSPRTTPKQFF.

This chain links TRBV4-2 with TRBJ2-6; D may be TRBD2 (5 bases). The germline gives CDR1 LGHNA, CDR2 YNFKEQ. V was trimmed by 1 base and J by 2 bases, leaving 15 bases between them. This CDR3 region has 18 residues. CDR3 protein: CASSQAGRTGAGANVLTF. DNA for the CDR3: TGTGCCAGCAGCCAAGCGGGAAGGACCGGTGCTGGGGCCAACGTCCTGACTTTC.

The chain carries TRBV30 and TRBJ1-5, with D perhaps matching TRBD1 (5 bases). V lost 2 bases, J lost 2 bases, and 13 bases lay in between. This CDR3 has 15 amino acids. CDR1 is GTSNPN, CDR2 SVGIG, per germline (reference sequence). CDR3 in amino acids: CAWSSRRGGNQPQHF. The CDR3 nucleotides are TGTGCCTGGAGTTCACGAAGGGGTGGCAATCAGCCCCAGCATTTT.

This chain uses TRBV11-3 with TRBJ1-3, with a tentative D call TRBD1 (6 bases). The CDR3 contains 15 residues. Trimming removed 5 bases from V and 2 bases from J, with 13 bases in between. Germline CDR1 and CDR2: SGHNT and YENEEA. This CDR3 is CASSNSGATGNTIYF. The CDR3 nucleotides are TGTGCCAGCAGCAACTCAGGGGCTACTGGAAACACCATATATTTT.

V usage is TRBV2 and J usage is TRBJ2-1; 16 bases line up with TRBD2. From germline, CDR1 is SNHLY and CDR2 FYNNEI. The CDR3 runs 14 residues. The trim removed 6 bases at V and 10 bases at J, leaving 3 bases unmatched. This chain's CDR3 is CASRGTSGRAEQFF. The CDR3 DNA reads as TGTGCCAGCAGGGGGACTAGCGGGAGGGCGGAGCAGTTCTTC.

J is TRBJ1-2 and V is TRBV10-1, with D unclear. This CDR3 comprises 14 residues. Germline CDR1 reads WNHNN; CDR2 reads SYGVQD (reference sequence). The V gene lost 3 bases and the J gene lost 4 bases, with 12 bases spanning the gap. CDR3 residues: CASSDYDGPYGYTF. The CDR3 nucleotides are TGCGCCAGCAGTGACTACGACGGACCCTATGGCTACACCTTC.

The V and J genes are TRBV9 and TRBJ2-2; D may correspond to TRBD1 or TRBD2 (6 bases each). Trimming pared 0 bases from V and 0 bases from J, leaving 9 bases between. From germline, CDR1 is SGDLS and CDR2 YYNGEE. The length of the CDR3 is 16 residues. The CDR3, as DNA: TGTGCCAGCAGCGTAGTGGAGGGGGCGAACACCGGGGAGCTGTTTTTT. Protein: CASSVVEGANTGELFF.

This chain uses TRBV10-2 with TRBJ1-5; the D is unclear. In germline, CDR1 is WSHSY, CDR2 SAAADI. The CDR3 covers 16 residues. V was clipped by 0 bases and J by 0 bases, with 9 bases between them. The CDR3: CASSESLSYSNQPQHF. In DNA, the CDR3 is TGCGCCAGCAGTGAGTCTCTCTCGTATAGCAATCAGCCCCAGCATTTT.

V and J are TRBV4-1 and TRBJ2-3; D is undetermined. The germline gives CDR1 MGHRA, CDR2 YSYEKL. This CDR3 region has 14 residues. The ends were cut back, 2 bases at V and 4 bases at J, with 10 bases in the middle. CDR3 in DNA: TGCGCCAGCAGCCAACTGACCGGCGCAGATACGCAGTATTTT. Translating it yields CASSQLTGADTQYF.

This clone occurred a few times. The rearrangement uses TRBV5-1 and TRBJ2-5, with 14 nucleotides matching TRBD2. Losses at the gene ends were 4 bases for V and 2 bases for J; bases not matched to a gene: 4. There are 16 residues in the CDR3. Germline V gives CDR1 SGHRS, CDR2 YFSETQ. CDR3 in amino acids: CASSPRLAGGQETQYF. The CDR3 DNA reads as TGCGCCAGCAGCCCTCGACTAGCGGGGGGGCAAGAGACCCAGTACTTC. The variable domain in full, with the rest retrieved from reference TRBV5-1 and TRBJ2-5, is KAGVTQTPRYLIKTRGQQVTLSCSPISGHRSVSWYQQTPGQGLQFLFEYFSETQRNKGNFPGRFSGRQFSNSRSEMNVSTLELGDSALYLCASSPRLAGGQETQYFGPGTRLLVL.

The sample holds a few counts of this clone. The chain couples TRBV10-1 to TRBJ2-3; 9 bases are shared with TRBD1. Germline CDR1 WNHNN, CDR2 SYGVQD (reference sequence). Trimming cost V 2 bases and J 4 bases; bases outside gene matches: 4. The CDR3 covers 15 residues. As DNA, the CDR3 is TGCGCCAGCAGTGAGGGCTGGACAGGGGCAGATACGCAGTATTTT. Translating gives CASSEGWTGADTQYF.

The CDR3 is CASNPGTGVTEAFF. The CDR3 DNA follows: TGTGCCAGCAACCCCGGGACAGGGGTGACTGAAGCTTTCTTT. V gene TRBV6-5 combines with J gene TRBJ1-1; 10 nucleotides agree with TRBD1. The CDR3 is made up of 14 amino acids. Germline CDR1 is MNHEY and CDR2 is SVGAGI. V lost 7 bases and J lost 5; bases outside the gene matches: 7.

CDR3 coding DNA: TGTGCCAGCAGTTCCACCCCAACAGGGTTCAGGGATCAGCCCCAGCATTTT. Protein product: CASSSTPTGFRDQPQHF. This rearrangement joins TRBV27 to TRBJ1-5; D perhaps matches TRBD1 (6 bases). CDR3 length: 17 amino acids. Germline V gene sequence: CDR1 MNHEY, CDR2 SMNVEV (reference sequence). V was trimmed by 4 bases and J by 5 bases, leaving 21 bases between them.

The rearrangement joins TRBV3-1 (or the pseudogene TRBV3-2) to TRBJ2-1, with 15 positions matching TRBD2. The junction had 6 bases not matched to a gene; V was cut back by 3 bases and J by 6 bases. CDR3 size: 17 residues. CDR1 LGHDT and CDR2 YNNKEL come from the germline V gene (reference sequence). The CDR3 DNA reads TGTGCCAGCAGCCAGCTAAGGACTAGCGGGAGGGCCAATGAGCAGTTCTTC. Protein: CASSQLRTSGRANEQFF.

The chain uses TRBV7-9 and TRBJ1-2; D perhaps matches TRBD1 (5 bases). The CDR3 sequence is 14 residues long. In germline, CDR1 is SEHNR, CDR2 FQNEAQ (reference sequence). Trimming cost V 2 bases and J 3 bases, with 10 bases left between them. The CDR3 reads CASSLNVGDYGYTF. CDR3 in DNA: TGTGCCAGCAGCTTAAATGTGGGGGACTATGGCTACACCTTC.

V usage is TRBV5-1 and J usage is TRBJ2-7; perhaps TRBD2 as D (5 bases). V lost 0 bases to trimming and J lost 4 bases, with 14 bases between them. The length of the CDR3 is 15 residues. CDR1 and CDR2 (germline): SGHRS, YFSETQ. Here the CDR3 DNA reads TGCGCCAGCAGCTTGGGTGGCAAGCGGAATTACGAGCAGTACTTC. Protein sequence: CASSLGGKRNYEQYF.

The chain's CDR3 is CASSAGRNQPQHF. CDR3 sequence (DNA): TGTGCCAGCAGCGCAGGGAGAAATCAGCCCCAGCATTTT. The chain recombines TRBV12-3 or TRBV12-4 with TRBJ1-5; TRBD1 might be the D (5 bases). V lost 6 bases and J lost 4, with 10 bases in between. This CDR3 spans 13 amino acids.

The chain combines TRBV3-1 (or the pseudogene TRBV3-2) with TRBJ1-2; D is ambiguous. V was cut by 3 bases and J by 4 bases, with 9 bases left in between. Germline V lookup: CDR1 LGHDT, CDR2 YNNKEL (reference sequence). The CDR3 contains 13 residues. The CDR3 DNA reads TGTGCCAGCAGCCAGGGAAGGAGCTATGGCTACACCTTC. As protein: CASSQGRSYGYTF.

The gene calls are TRBV7-9 and TRBJ1-1, with D unclear. Trimming left V 1 base short and J 0 bases short, with 6 bases between. There are 14 residues in the CDR3. Germline V gives CDR1 SEHNR, CDR2 FQNEAQ (reference sequence). The CDR3 sequence: CASSLGGMNTEAFF. As DNA, the CDR3 is TGTGCCAGCAGCTTAGGAGGAATGAACACTGAAGCTTTCTTT.

The chain has TRBV7-6 and TRBJ2-3, with 11 bases lining up with TRBD2. V dropped 1 base and J dropped 5; count of bases not matched to a gene: 5. The CDR3 totals 16 residues. CDR1 is SGHVS and CDR2 is FNYEAQ in the germline V gene. The CDR3 coding sequence is TGTGCCAGCAGCTTAGGCGGGACTAGCGGAGGAGATACGCAGTATTTT. Translated, it gives CASSLGGTSGGDTQYF.

The sample holds a few counts of this clone. The chain combines TRBV18 with TRBJ1-2, with D hard to call. The germline gives CDR1 KGHSH, CDR2 LQKENI. V was cut by 2 bases and J by 8 bases, with 9 bases left in between. The CDR3 extends over 12 amino acids. Written as DNA, the CDR3 is TGTGCCAGCTCACCAGAGAGGTCGGGCTACACCTTC. This sequence encodes CASSPERSGYTF.